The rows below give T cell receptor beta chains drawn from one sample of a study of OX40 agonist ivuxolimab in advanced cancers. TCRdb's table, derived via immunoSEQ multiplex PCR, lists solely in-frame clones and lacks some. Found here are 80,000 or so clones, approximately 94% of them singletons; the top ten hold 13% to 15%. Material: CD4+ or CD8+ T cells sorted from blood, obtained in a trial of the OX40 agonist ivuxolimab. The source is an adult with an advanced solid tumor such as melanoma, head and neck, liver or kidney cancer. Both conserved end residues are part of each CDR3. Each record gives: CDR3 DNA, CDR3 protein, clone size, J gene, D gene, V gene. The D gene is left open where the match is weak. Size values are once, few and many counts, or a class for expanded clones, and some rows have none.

TGTGCCAGTAGTATAGGGACCAAAGGGACCCAGTACTTC,CASSIGTKGTQYF,NA,TRBJ2-5,NA,TRBV19
TGTGCCAGCACCCTACGGGGGGATTTGGCTGAAGCTTTCTTT,CASTLRGDLAEAFF,NA,TRBJ1-1,NA,TRBV28
TGCGCCAGCAGCCAATCTATCACGGGGGCCAATGGCTACACCTTC,CASSQSITGANGYTF,NA,TRBJ1-2,NA,TRBV4-1
TGTGCCAGCAGCTTATTTCAGGGGTCCTCCTACGAGCAGTACTTC,CASSLFQGSSYEQYF,NA,TRBJ2-7,NA,TRBV7-2
TGTGCCAGCAGCTTAGCGGAGGTCTTGAACACCTTC,CASSLAEVLNTF,NA,TRBJ1-2,NA,TRBV7-2
TGTGCCAGCAGACTAGGGTTAGGGGGCACTGGAAACACCATATATTTT,CASRLGLGGTGNTIYF,NA,TRBJ1-3,TRBD1,TRBV7-9
TGCAGCGTTGGTGGTGGGCCCTACGAGCAGTACTTC,CSVGGGPYEQYF,NA,TRBJ2-7,NA,TRBV29-1
TGCGCCAGCAGCCATGACGGACAGGGCGGCGGGGAGCTGTTTTTT,CASSHDGQGGGELFF,NA,TRBJ2-2,TRBD1,TRBV4-3
TGTGCCAGTAGTTGGACTAGCAACAATGAGCAGTTCTTC,CASSWTSNNEQFF,NA,TRBJ2-1,TRBD2,TRBV19
TGTGCCAGCAGCAAATACCAGGGTGTTGGACACGAGCAGTACTTC,CASSKYQGVGHEQYF,NA,TRBJ2-7,NA,TRBV14
TGTGCCAGCAGCCACCCCACCGGGACAGGGTGGGGCTACACCTTC,CASSHPTGTGWGYTF,once,TRBJ1-2,TRBD1,TRBV14
TGTGCCAGCAGCGTAGGACAGGGTGAAGAAAAACTGTTTTTT,CASSVGQGEEKLFF,NA,TRBJ1-4,TRBD1,TRBV9
TGTGCCAGCAGTTTATCTAGGGGGCTCGGCTACACCTTC,CASSLSRGLGYTF,NA,TRBJ1-2,TRBD1,TRBV27
TGTGCCATCAGGGAGGCAGGGGAGGGTCCCAACACTGAAGCTTTCTTT,CAIREAGEGPNTEAFF,NA,TRBJ1-1,NA,TRBV10-3